This TCR beta chain was identified in a study of vaccination effects on CD4 cells after COVID-19 (dated by TCRdb to 2021 to 2024). Describing the broader study: In the ViraFEST assay, PBMC were stimulated with viral peptide pools, and antigen-specific CD4+ T cell clonotypes were then identified by expansion using TCR sequencing. Post-vaccine samples across the study were collected a median of 72 days after the second dose, with a range of 14 to 241. Each well held two million PBMC cultured in IMDM containing about 5.4% human AB serum, roughly 9.9 IU/ml IL-2 and gentamicin, along with approximately 10 ug/ml peptides. SARS-CoV-2 spike-specific CD4+ TCR repertoires from before and after mRNA vaccination were compared in COVID-19 convalescent patients and in infection-naive vaccine recipients. A total of 10 COVID-19 convalescent patients and a handful of SARS-CoV-2-naive healthy vaccine recipients were included in the full study. Cultures from other donors in the study were sequenced with the Oncomine TCR Beta short-read assay on an Illumina iSeq 100.

As encoded in the germline V gene (reference sequence), CDR1 is LNHNV while CDR2 is YYDKDF. The CDR3, cysteine through valine, is 13 amino acids long. The only DNA kept is the CDR3, 39 bases in frame from the first base. V and J lose 0 bases and 6 bases, and a span of 9 bases separates them. Note on this clone: Its recognized antigen is unknown. Qualities for individual bases were not recorded, and no much larger clone is one base off.

After around 11 days of culture, CD4+ T cells were isolated with the EasySep CD4+ T cell isolation kit. Each participant received two doses of an mRNA SARS-CoV-2 vaccine, either BNT162b2 or mRNA-1273. Negative nucleocapsid antibody results before and after vaccination confirmed that the healthy vaccine recipients had no prior SARS-CoV-2 infection. On days 3 and 7, half of the culture medium was replaced with fresh IL-2-containing medium. Unless otherwise noted, each peptide stimulation condition was cultured in triplicate wells. PBMC were separated from whole blood using Ficoll-Paque Plus gradient centrifugation and were then either cryopreserved at -140C or used fresh. The QIAamp micro DNA kit was used to extract genomic DNA from the cultured CD4+ T cells. Receptor amplification or capture employed the immunoSEQ multiplex PCR assay. DNA from the cultured, isolated CD4+ T cells was subjected to TCR beta CDR3 sequencing. The authors' pipeline ran thus. Non-productive TCR sequences were discarded, and reads were trimmed to the CDR3 region, with only CDR3s of 7 or more amino acids retained. Antigen-specific clonotypes were identified using the MANAFEST web app by comparison of expansion in peptide wells against reference cultures. Positive clones required FDR<0.05 expansion versus reference and all other wells, odds ratio above 5, and frequency above 0.1% in two replicate wells. Cross-reactive clonotypes were defined as significantly expanded in SARS-CoV-2 spike wells and in at least one common cold coronavirus spike condition. Levenshtein distance calculated with the stringdist R package was used to assess CDR3 similarity, and unrooted trees were constructed with ape in R 3.6.1. TCRdb's version of the immuneACCESS table is confined to in-frame rearrangements and falls short of the full clone set. An unresolved V gene accounts for under half of the shortfall where checked; the remainder is of unknown origin. That table furnishes V, J and clone size, whereas the DNA furnished D and trimming. This sample gives 50,000 to 70,000 clones in total; under 80% of them show up just once. Jointly, the top ten make up about 2.5% of the sample.

The paper as a whole reports these results and caveats: At late post-vaccination timepoints, both infection-induced and vaccine-induced clones showed marked clonal contraction, consistent with waning T cell responses. Among healthy vaccine recipients, nearly all vaccine-induced clones were SARS-CoV-2 mono-reactive, and only 1 of 255 was cross-reactive with common cold coronaviruses. Limitations of the study were the small number of convalescent patients and the absence of early post-infection timepoints.

This TCR was recovered from a human donor who received a COVID-19 vaccine. The receptor chain draws on TRBV15 and TRBJ2-7, with the D gene too uncertain to name. Sequencing used CD4+ T cells from PBMCs cultured without peptide, obtained after COVID-19 vaccination. The nucleotides read TGTGCCACCAGCAGAGACGGGCTCGCCGAGCAGTACGTC. The translation is CATSRDGLAEQYV.